This TCR beta chain was recovered during a study of T cell changes during pregnancy in multiple sclerosis. Germline loops: CDR1 SGDLS, CDR2 YYNGEE. Trimming removed 7 bases at V and 6 bases at J, with 17 bases between. CDR3 length: 14 residues. Measured with immunoSEQ multiplex PCR; TCRdb has only the in-frame clones, and not every one. In the table there are under 60,000 clones, approximately 90% of which are singletons. This material consisted of CD8+ T cells from peripheral blood mononuclear cells, taken after pregnancy. The gene calls are TRBV9 and TRBJ1-5; possibly TRBD1 for D (6 bases). This clonotype was sampled from a female donor with multiple sclerosis, enrolled in a pregnancy study. For the CDR3, the DNA is TGTGCCAGCGGAGAGGGGGAGAGGTTTCAGCCCCAGCATTTT. It specifies CASGEGERFQPQHF.